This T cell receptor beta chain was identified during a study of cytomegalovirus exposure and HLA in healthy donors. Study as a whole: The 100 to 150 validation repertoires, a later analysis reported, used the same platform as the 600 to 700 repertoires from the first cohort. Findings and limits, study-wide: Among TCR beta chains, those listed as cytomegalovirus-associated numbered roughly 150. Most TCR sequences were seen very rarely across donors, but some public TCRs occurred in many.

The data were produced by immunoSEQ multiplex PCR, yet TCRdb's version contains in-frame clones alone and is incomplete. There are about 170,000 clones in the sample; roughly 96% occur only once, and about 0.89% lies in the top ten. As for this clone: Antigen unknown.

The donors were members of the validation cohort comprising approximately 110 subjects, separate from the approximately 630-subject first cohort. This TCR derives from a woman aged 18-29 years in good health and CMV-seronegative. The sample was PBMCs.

The CDR3 reads CASSLLYESNTEAFF. The CDR3 DNA reads TGTGCCAGCAGTTTATTATATGAGAGCAACACTGAAGCTTTCTTT. This rearrangement joins TRBV27 to TRBJ1-1, with D uncertain. Germline V gene lookup returns CDR1 MNHEY and CDR2 SMNVEV (reference sequence). The CDR3 spans 15 residues. Trimming took off 1 base at V and 2 bases at J, with 11 bases between the two ends.